Each of the 30 T cell receptor beta chains below was sequenced from the same sample in a study of shared clonotypes between healthy human individuals. TCRdb's table, derived via immunoSEQ multiplex PCR, lists solely in-frame clones and lacks some. This sample has more than 2,000,000 clones, with more than 80% found just once. Sequencing was done on a sample of naive CD4+ T cells from PBMCs. The subset was: CD45RA+ positively selected. The receptors shown here come from a man aged 18 to 30 in good health. Some clones in this sample may be carry-over from other donors' samples.

The chain employs TRBV9 and TRBJ2-2; 7 nucleotides align to TRBD1. This CDR3 region has 15 residues. CDR1 is SGDLS and CDR2 is YYNGEE in the germline V gene. The V segment lost 2 bases and the J segment 6 bases; nucleotides outside the gene matches: 7. Here the CDR3 reads CASSVAGTASGELFF. In nucleotides, the CDR3 is TGTGCCAGCAGCGTCGCCGGGACAGCCTCCGGGGAGCTGTTTTTT.

V usage is TRBV28 and J usage is TRBJ2-4; D is ambiguous. The V end was cut by 2 bases, the J end by 6 bases, with 5 bases between. The CDR3 has 12 amino acids. CDR1 and CDR2 (germline): MDHEN, SYDVKM. The CDR3 reads CASSLRTNIQYF. The CDR3, as DNA: TGTGCCAGCAGTTTAAGGACAAACATTCAGTACTTC.

Concerning this clone: The sample contains more than one DNA sequence encoding this CDR3. The chain is built from TRBV7-3 and TRBJ2-6; D gene unclear. This CDR3 comprises 15 residues. V dropped 2 bases and J dropped 1 base, with 6 bases sitting between them. Germline CDR1 reads SGHTA; CDR2 reads FQGTGA. This chain's CDR3 is CASSLFRSGANVLTF. DNA of the CDR3: TGTGCCAGCAGCTTATTCCGGTCTGGGGCCAACGTCCTGACTTTC.

The chain links TRBV28 to TRBJ1-3, with 8 bases lining up with TRBD1. There are 15 residues in the CDR3. CDR1 is MDHEN, CDR2 SYDVKM, per germline. Trimming took 3 bases from V and 3 from J; bases not matched to a gene: 4. The CDR3 region has the DNA TGTGCCAGCAGTTTCCAGGGGGCCGGTGGAAACACCATATATTTT. Translated, it gives CASSFQGAGGNTIYF.

CDR3 nucleotides: TGTGCCAGCACCCGCGGACAGACCTCCTACAATGAGCAGTTCTTC. Translation: CASTRGQTSYNEQFF. The J gene is TRBJ2-1, the V gene TRBV4-2, with D possibly TRBD1 on 6 matching bases. Trimming took off 7 bases at V and 0 bases at J, with 13 bases between the two ends. Germline V gives CDR1 LGHNA, CDR2 YNFKEQ. The CDR3 consists of 15 residues.

The CDR3 nucleotides read TGTGCCAGCAGCACCCAATGGGAGGGCCGGGTAGATGAGCAGTTCTTC. This encodes CASSTQWEGRVDEQFF. V and J are TRBV7-2 and TRBJ2-1; TRBD2 matches 7 bases. CDR1 and CDR2 (germline): SGHTA, FQGNSA. Trimming cost V 5 bases and J 8 bases; bases outside gene matches: 15. The CDR3 loop spans 16 amino acids.

The chain is built from TRBV6-5 and TRBJ2-1, with unresolved D. The V end lost 8 bases, the J end lost 7 bases, and 18 bases lay between the germline ends. Germline CDR1 and CDR2: MNHEY and SVGAGI. The CDR3 has 14 residues. In nucleotides, the CDR3 is TGTGCCAGCCGTACTGAGGCCCAGCGAAATGAGCAGTTCTTC. Protein product: CASRTEAQRNEQFF.

V and J are TRBV7-8 and TRBJ2-1, with D perhaps TRBD1 (6 bases). The CDR3 contains 13 residues. V was shortened by 2 bases and J by 10 bases, with 12 bases between the two germline ends. The germline CDR1 and CDR2 sequences are SGHVS and FQNEAQ. This CDR3 is CASSLNRDREQFF. CDR3 nucleotides: TGTGCCAGCAGCTTAAACAGGGATCGAGAGCAGTTCTTC. Complete variable domain (other parts from reference TRBV7-8 and TRBJ2-1): GAGVSQSPRYKVAKRGQDVALRCDPISGHVSLFWYQQALGQGPEFLTYFQNEAQLDKSGLPSDRFFAERPEGSVSTLKIQRTQQEDSAVYLCASSLNRDREQFFGPGTRLTVL.

This clone occurred once. The chain combines TRBV2 with TRBJ1-2; D gene uncertain. CDR3 length: 15 residues. The V gene lost 4 bases and the J gene lost 6 bases, with 18 bases spanning the gap. CDR1 is SNHLY, CDR2 FYNNEI, per germline. The CDR3: CASSGTSLSLNGYTF. DNA for the CDR3: TGTGCCAGCAGTGGGACCTCACTGTCTCTTAATGGCTACACCTTC.

The V gene is TRBV6-1, the J gene TRBJ1-3, with D possibly matching TRBD1 (5 bases). Germline lookup yields CDR1 MNHNS and CDR2 SASEGT. This CDR3 contains 13 residues. V was pared by 7 bases and J by 6 bases, with 13 bases between. The CDR3 loop reads CASTQGIVNTIYF. The DNA for the CDR3 is TGTGCCAGCACTCAGGGAATCGTAAACACCATATATTTT.

V and J are TRBV28 and TRBJ2-7, with D maybe TRBD2 (5 bases). CDR1 MDHEN and CDR2 SYDVKM come from the germline V gene. V gave up 6 bases and J gave up 9 bases, with 9 bases separating them. The CDR3 consists of 10 residues. The CDR3 sequence: CASSGLWQYF. Written as DNA, the CDR3 is TGTGCCAGCAGCGGACTGTGGCAGTACTTC.

The chain couples TRBV4-3 to TRBJ2-5, with D maybe TRBD2 (6 bases). Trimming took 0 bases from V and 2 from J, leaving 7 bases between them. CDR1 is LGHNA, CDR2 YSLEER, per germline. This CDR3 has 14 residues. The CDR3 is CASSQDGLQETQYF. The CDR3 DNA sequence: TGCGCCAGCAGCCAAGATGGACTACAAGAGACCCAGTACTTC.

This chain links TRBV18 with TRBJ1-5, with 11 bases fitting TRBD1. The CDR3 totals 17 residues. The germline gives CDR1 KGHSH, CDR2 LQKENI. J was trimmed by 0 bases and V by 2 bases; bases with no gene match: 3. The chain's CDR3 is CASSPGTGGTSNQPQHF. Written as DNA, the CDR3 is TGTGCCAGCTCACCAGGGACAGGGGGAACTAGCAATCAGCCCCAGCATTTT.

The CDR3 nucleotides read TGCGCCAGCAGCGTGAAAACGGGGCCAGTGAACACTGAAGCTTTCTTT. Its translation is CASSVKTGPVNTEAFF. V and J are TRBV5-1 and TRBJ1-1; tentative D call: TRBD1 (5 bases). This CDR3 has 16 amino acids. Between the trimmed V and J ends, which lost 4 bases and 0 bases, there was a span of 16 bases. The germline CDR1 and CDR2 sequences are SGHRS and YFSETQ.

The chain links TRBV2 to TRBJ2-3; the match to TRBD2 covers 12 bases. Germline CDR1 is SNHLY and CDR2 is FYNNEI. The CDR3 contains 18 residues. The J segment lost 6 bases and the V segment lost 0 bases, leaving 10 bases of the junction unmatched. CDR3 in amino acids: CASSEALASGRAVDTQYF. The DNA of the CDR3 is TGTGCCAGCAGTGAAGCGCTTGCTAGCGGGAGGGCGGTGGATACGCAGTATTTT. Full variable domain (remainder filled in from reference TRBV2 and TRBJ2-3): EPEVTQTPSHQVTQMGQEVILRCVPISNHLYFYWYRQILGQKVEFLVSFYNNEISEKSEIFDDQFSVERPDGSNFTLKIRSTKLEDSAMYFCASSEALASGRAVDTQYFGPGTRLTVL.

This clone has only one observation. This chain connects TRBV19 to TRBJ1-2; D is uncertain. The CDR3 is 11 residues long. Trimming removed 10 bases from V and 2 bases from J, with 8 bases in between. Germline CDR1 reads LNHDA; CDR2 reads SQIVND (reference sequence). The CDR3 region is CATLRNYGYTF. For the CDR3, the DNA is TGTGCCACCCTCCGGAACTATGGCTACACCTTC.

The rearrangement links TRBV28 to TRBJ1-5; no definite D call. CDR3 size: 16 residues. Germline CDR1 and CDR2: MDHEN and SYDVKM. Deletions cut 8 bases from V and 8 bases from J, with 25 bases between. This chain's CDR3 is CASGKGLGSHREPQHF. DNA for the CDR3: TGTGCCAGCGGAAAAGGGTTGGGTTCCCATAGGGAGCCCCAGCATTTT.

The V gene is TRBV9, the J gene TRBJ1-1; maybe TRBD1 (6 bases). The germline V gene encodes CDR1 SGDLS and CDR2 YYNGEE. This CDR3 has 14 residues. Trimming stripped 0 bases from V and 4 bases from J, with 10 bases between. CDR3 coding DNA: TGTGCCAGCAGCGTAGCGTCAGGGGTCACTGAAGCTTTCTTT. Its protein is CASSVASGVTEAFF.

The chain is built from TRBV30 and TRBJ1-5, with D unresolved. This CDR3 spans 14 amino acids. Germline V gene data show CDR1 as GTSNPN and CDR2 as SVGIG (reference sequence). V was pared by 3 bases and J by 2 bases, with 11 bases between. CDR3 DNA sequence: TGTGCCTGGAGATCTGGGCAGGGCAATCAGCCCCAGCATTTT. Protein sequence: CAWRSGQGNQPQHF.

The V gene is TRBV4-1, the J gene TRBJ2-7; D is unclear. There are 15 residues in the CDR3. From germline, CDR1 is MGHRA and CDR2 YSYEKL. With 0 bases removed from V and 7 bases from J, the gap between germline ends came to 16 bases. The CDR3 loop reads CASSQEQRPSKEQYF. The CDR3 nucleotides are TGCGCCAGCAGCCAAGAACAGCGACCCTCCAAAGAGCAGTACTTC.

This clone came up once. The identical CDR3 is also encoded by other nucleotide sequences in the sample. The rearrangement links TRBV4-2 to TRBJ2-3; D uncertain. Germline CDR1 is LGHNA and CDR2 is YNFKEQ. V was clipped by 1 base and J by 3 bases, with 2 bases between them. CDR3 length: 12 residues. This CDR3 is CASSQVTDTQYF. The CDR3 DNA reads TGTGCCAGCAGCCAAGTAACAGATACGCAGTATTTT.

This chain joins TRBV15 and TRBJ2-1; 15 bases are shared with TRBD2. Germline V gene lookup returns CDR1 LNHNV and CDR2 YYDKDF (reference sequence). The CDR3 has 15 amino acids. J lost 9 bases, V lost 5 bases, and 5 bases had no gene match. CDR3 loop: CATSWGLAGGVEQFF. The DNA of the CDR3 is TGTGCCACCAGCTGGGGACTAGCGGGAGGAGTTGAGCAGTTCTTC.

The chain joins TRBV12-5 to TRBJ1-2; D is possibly TRBD1 (6 bases). CDR1 is LGHNT, CDR2 FRNRAP, per germline. Between the trimmed V and J ends, which lost 2 bases and 4 bases, there was a span of 17 bases. This CDR3 spans 16 amino acids. CDR3 DNA: TGTGCTAGTGGTTTGACCACTAGGGGGGATTCCTATGGCTACACCTTC. This translates into CASGLTTRGDSYGYTF.

Here the CDR3 DNA reads TGTGCCAGCAGCCTTAGGACTAGCGGGAGTGTTGAGCAGTTCTTC. Its translation is CASSLRTSGSVEQFF. V and J are TRBV28 and TRBJ2-1; TRBD2 aligns across 13 bases. With 6 bases clipped from V and 9 bases from J, the junction kept 8 bases outside the gene matches. CDR1 and CDR2 from the germline V gene are MDHEN and SYDVKM. The CDR3 length is 15 residues.

The chain recombines TRBV5-8 with TRBJ1-2, with D hard to call. The length of the CDR3 is 13 residues. Trimming removed 0 bases at V and 4 bases at J, with 7 bases between. Germline V gives CDR1 SGHTS, CDR2 YDEGEE. CDR3 sequence: CASSLETGYGYTF. The CDR3 bases are TGTGCCAGCAGCTTGGAGACGGGCTATGGCTACACCTTC.

With respect to this clone: A read error may account for a junction end that differs from germline. The rearrangement uses TRBV11-2 and TRBJ2-5; D may be TRBD2 (5 bases). Germline loops: CDR1 SGHAT, CDR2 FQNNGV. This CDR3 has 14 amino acids. CDR3 in DNA: TGTGCCAGCAGCTTAGTGTCCCCCCCTAGCCATGAAGACTTC. Translated, it gives CASSLVSPPSHEDF.

The V gene is TRBV18, the J gene TRBJ2-7, with D possibly matching TRBD1 (5 bases). The germline V and J ends were trimmed by 6 bases and 6 bases, with 15 bases remaining between them. The CDR3 extends over 13 amino acids. Germline V gene lookup returns CDR1 KGHSH and CDR2 LQKENI. The CDR3 sequence: CASSPLAGPEQYF. The CDR3 region has the DNA TGTGCCAGCTCCCCCCTGGCAGGGCCCGAGCAGTACTTC.

The chain combines TRBV6-5 with TRBJ2-5; 7 nucleotides line up with TRBD2. With V trimmed by 5 bases and J by 3 bases, 6 bases remained unmatched. The length of the CDR3 is 14 residues. The germline CDR1 and CDR2 sequences are MNHEY and SVGAGI. In DNA, the CDR3 is TGTGCCAGCAGTGGCACCGGGAGGAAAGAGACCCAGTACTTC. Its translation is CASSGTGRKETQYF.

This chain uses TRBV6-5 with TRBJ2-1; no reliable D call. The CDR3 loop spans 13 amino acids. The V gene's germline CDR1 is MNHEY and CDR2 SVGAGI. V was clipped by 7 bases and J by 7 bases, with 14 bases between them. This CDR3 is CASTSPGQNEQFF. DNA for the CDR3: TGTGCCAGCACATCGCCGGGTCAGAATGAGCAGTTCTTC.

A remark on this clone: The same CDR3 also results from other DNA sequences found in this sample. The chain uses TRBV28 and TRBJ2-7, with 8 bases fitting TRBD1. The CDR3 runs 13 residues. The trim removed 6 bases at V and 6 bases at J, leaving 7 bases unmatched. Germline V gene sequence: CDR1 MDHEN, CDR2 SYDVKM. CDR3 sequence (DNA): TGTGCCAGCAGCTTAGGACAGGGTGGCGAGCAGTACTTC. Its protein is CASSLGQGGEQYF.